This note documents a single T cell receptor beta chain sequence. The V gene's germline CDR1 is SEHNR and CDR2 FQNEAQ (reference sequence). This CDR3 contains 13 residues. Trimming left V 8 bases short and J 8 bases short, with 18 bases between. Seattle's enrolled individuals joined amid active infection and were then monitored longitudinally. This specimen comes from a study of blood T cell repertoires in COVID-19. Background on the study: The samples span acute and convalescent COVID-19 from the United States, Italy and Spain. PBMCs, B-cell-depleted T cells, or T cells provided the cDNA or gDNA that made up the material.

In the authors' workflow: Amplifying reference gene primers gave estimates of nucleated cell counts. Here immunoSEQ multiplex PCR was the method, and the copy in TCRdb shows in-frame clones only, minus some. V and J calls and clone size are those listed in that table; D and trimming were worked out from the DNA. In the table there are about 200,000 clones, 75% to 85% of which are singletons. The sample taken for sequencing was peripheral blood. This TCR derives from an elderly woman with COVID-19, enrolled during active disease. The chain carries TRBV7-9 and TRBJ1-1; possibly TRBD1 for D (5 bases). The CDR3 sequence is CASFVRGGGEAFF. DNA of the CDR3: TGTGCCAGCTTCGTTCGAGGCGGGGGAGAAGCTTTCTTT.